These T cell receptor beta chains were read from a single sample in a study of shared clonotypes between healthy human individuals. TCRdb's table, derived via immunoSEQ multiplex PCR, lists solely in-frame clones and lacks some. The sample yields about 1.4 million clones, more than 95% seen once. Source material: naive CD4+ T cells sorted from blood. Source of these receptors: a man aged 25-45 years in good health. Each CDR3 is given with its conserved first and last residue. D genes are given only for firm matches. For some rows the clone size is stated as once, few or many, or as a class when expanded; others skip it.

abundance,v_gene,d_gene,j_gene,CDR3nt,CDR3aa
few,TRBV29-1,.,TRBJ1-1,TGCAGCGTTGAGGCGGGGGGTAAGAACACTGAAGCTTTCTTT,CSVEAGGKNTEAFF
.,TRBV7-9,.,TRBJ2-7,TGTGCCAGCAGCTTACAACGGGACGGCTACGAGCAGTACTTC,CASSLQRDGYEQYF
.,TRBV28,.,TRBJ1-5,TGTGCCAGCAGTTTACGTTATAGCAATCAGCCCCAGCATTTT,CASSLRYSNQPQHF
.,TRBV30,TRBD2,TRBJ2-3,TGTGCCTGGAGTGTGTCCCGGGGGGAGTACCGTGCAGATACGCAGTATTTT,CAWSVSRGEYRADTQYF
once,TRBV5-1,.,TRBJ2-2,TGCGCCAGCACCCCCCAGTACCTAACCGGGGAGCTGTTTTTT,CASTPQYLTGELFF
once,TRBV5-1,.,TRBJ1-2,TGCGCCAGCAGCTTGGGGGTCCGGGACCTAGGGGCCTATGGCTACACCTTC,CASSLGVRDLGAYGYTF
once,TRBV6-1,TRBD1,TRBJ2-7,TGTGCCAGCAGTGAAGAGAGGGGTGGTGACAGGGTAAGGTACGAGCAGTACTTC,CASSEERGGDRVRYEQYF
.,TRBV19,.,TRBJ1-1,TGTGCCAGTAGTATAGGTAGGAACACTGAAGCTTTCTTT,CASSIGRNTEAFF
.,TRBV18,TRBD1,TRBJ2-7,TGTGCCAGCTCACCAATCCCAAGGACAGGGAGCTCCTACGAGCAGTACTTC,CASSPIPRTGSSYEQYF
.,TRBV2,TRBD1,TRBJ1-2,TGTGCCAGCAGTGCCGGGACAGGCTCTGCTAACTATGGCTACACCTTC,CASSAGTGSANYGYTF
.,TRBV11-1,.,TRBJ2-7,TGTGCCAGCAGCTTATCACCAGGGGTCCTTTACGAGCAGTACTTC,CASSLSPGVLYEQYF
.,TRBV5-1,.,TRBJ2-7,TGCGCCAGCAGCCTGGGCGCCCACTCCTACGAGCAGTACTTC,CASSLGAHSYEQYF
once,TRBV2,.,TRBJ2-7,TGTGCCAGCAGTTTACGCGAGCAGTACTTC,CASSLREQYF
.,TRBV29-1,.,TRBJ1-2,TGCAGCGTTGAATACGTCCAGGTGGCTTTCTTC,CSVEYVQVAFF
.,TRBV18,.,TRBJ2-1,TGTGCCAGCTCACCACTGGGGGTTGCGAATGAGCAGTTCTTC,CASSPLGVANEQFF
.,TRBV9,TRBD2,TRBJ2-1,TGTGCCAGCAGCGTTAGCGGGAGCTACAATGAGCAGTTCTTC,CASSVSGSYNEQFF
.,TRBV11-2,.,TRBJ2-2,TGTGCCAGCAGCTTGCTCCGGACGGCCCCCGGGGAGCTGTTTTTT,CASSLLRTAPGELFF
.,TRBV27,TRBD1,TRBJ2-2,TGTGCCAGCCGGGACAGGGGAAGCACCGGGGAGCTGTTTTTT,CASRDRGSTGELFF
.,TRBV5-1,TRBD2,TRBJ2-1,TGCGCCAGCAGCCGGACTAGCGGGACGTACAATGAGCAGTTCTTC,CASSRTSGTYNEQFF
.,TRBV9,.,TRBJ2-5,TGTGCCAGCAGCAAGGGAGTTCGGCCGGGGGCGGAAAAAGAGACCCAGTACTTC,CASSKGVRPGAEKETQYF
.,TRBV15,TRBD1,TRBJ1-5,TGTGCCACCAGCTCATACAGGGGTCCCCAGCCCCAGCATTTT,CATSSYRGPQPQHF
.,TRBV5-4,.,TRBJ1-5,TGTGCCAGCAGCTTGGTCGCAGGCAATCAGCCCCAGCATTTT,CASSLVAGNQPQHF